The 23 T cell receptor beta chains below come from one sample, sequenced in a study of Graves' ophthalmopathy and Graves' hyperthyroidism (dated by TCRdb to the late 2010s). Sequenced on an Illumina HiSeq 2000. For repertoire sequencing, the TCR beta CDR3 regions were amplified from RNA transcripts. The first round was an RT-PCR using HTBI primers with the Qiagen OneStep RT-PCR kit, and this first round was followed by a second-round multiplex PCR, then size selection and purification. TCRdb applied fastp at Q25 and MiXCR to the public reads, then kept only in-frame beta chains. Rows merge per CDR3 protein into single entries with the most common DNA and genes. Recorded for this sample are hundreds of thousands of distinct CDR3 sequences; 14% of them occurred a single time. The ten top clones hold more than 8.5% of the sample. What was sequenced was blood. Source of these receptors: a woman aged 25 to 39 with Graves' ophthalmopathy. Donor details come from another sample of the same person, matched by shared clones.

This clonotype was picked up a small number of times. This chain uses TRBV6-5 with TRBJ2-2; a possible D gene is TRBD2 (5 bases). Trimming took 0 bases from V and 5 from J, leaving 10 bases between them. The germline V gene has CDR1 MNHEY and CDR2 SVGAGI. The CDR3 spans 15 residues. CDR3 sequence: CASSYSDTSTGELFF. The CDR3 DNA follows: TGTGCCAGCAGTTACTCGGATACTAGTACCGGGGAGCTGTTTTTT.

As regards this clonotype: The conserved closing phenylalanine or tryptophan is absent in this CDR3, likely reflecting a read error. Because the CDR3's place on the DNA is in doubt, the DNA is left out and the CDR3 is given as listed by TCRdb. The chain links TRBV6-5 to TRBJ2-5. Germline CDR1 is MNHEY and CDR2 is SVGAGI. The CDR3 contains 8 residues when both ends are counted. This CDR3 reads CASSYSVS.

The CDR3 nucleotides are TGCGCCACCAAGGGGACAGGGGCTGGAAACACCATATATTTT. This gives the protein CATKGTGAGNTIYF. The gene calls are TRBV5-1 and TRBJ1-3; 10 nucleotides line up with TRBD1. V was pared by 9 bases and J by 2 bases, with 5 bases of the junction left unmatched. The CDR3 has 14 residues. CDR1 and CDR2 (germline): SGHRS, YFSETQ. The whole variable domain, remainder taken from reference TRBV5-1 and TRBJ1-3, is KAGVTQTPRYLIKTRGQQVTLSCSPISGHRSVSWYQQTPGQGLQFLFEYFSETQRNKGNFPGRFSGRQFSNSRSEMNVSTLELGDSALYLCATKGTGAGNTIYFGEGSWLTVV.

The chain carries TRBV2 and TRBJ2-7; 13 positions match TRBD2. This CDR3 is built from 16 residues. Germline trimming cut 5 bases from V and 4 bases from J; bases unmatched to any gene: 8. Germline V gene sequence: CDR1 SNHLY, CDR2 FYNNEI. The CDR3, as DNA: TGTGCCAGCAGTCCCTGGACTAGCGGGAGCCGGTACGAGCAGTACTTC. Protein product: CASSPWTSGSRYEQYF.

The CDR3 is CASSSRTGANSPLHF. CDR3 coding DNA: TGTGCCAGCAGCTCTCGCACAGGGGCTAATTCACCCCTCCACTTT. The chain has TRBV3-1 and TRBJ1-6; TRBD1 matches 7 bases. J was trimmed by 6 bases and V by 5 bases; bases with no gene match: 7. Germline assignment: CDR1 LGHDT and CDR2 YNNKEL (reference sequence). The CDR3 length is 15 residues.

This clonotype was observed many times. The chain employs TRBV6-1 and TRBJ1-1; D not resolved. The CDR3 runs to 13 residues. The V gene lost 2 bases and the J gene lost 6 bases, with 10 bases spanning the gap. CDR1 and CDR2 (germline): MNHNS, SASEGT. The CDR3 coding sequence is TGTGCCAGCAGTGAACAGGCAGACGCTGAAGCTTTCTTT. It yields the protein CASSEQADAEAFF.

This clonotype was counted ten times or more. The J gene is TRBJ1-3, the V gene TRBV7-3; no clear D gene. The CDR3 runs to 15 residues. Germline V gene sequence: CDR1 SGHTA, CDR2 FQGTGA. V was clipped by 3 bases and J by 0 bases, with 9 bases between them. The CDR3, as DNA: TGTGCCAGCAGCTTGCTACGTGTCTCTGGAAACACCATATATTTT. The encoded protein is CASSLLRVSGNTIYF.

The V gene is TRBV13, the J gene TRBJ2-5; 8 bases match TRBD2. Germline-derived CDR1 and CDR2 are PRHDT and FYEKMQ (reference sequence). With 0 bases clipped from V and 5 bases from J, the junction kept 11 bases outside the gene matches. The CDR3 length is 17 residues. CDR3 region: CASSLGRGGRLGETQYF. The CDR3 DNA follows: TGTGCCAGCAGCTTAGGCCGCGGGGGGCGGCTCGGGGAGACCCAGTACTTC.

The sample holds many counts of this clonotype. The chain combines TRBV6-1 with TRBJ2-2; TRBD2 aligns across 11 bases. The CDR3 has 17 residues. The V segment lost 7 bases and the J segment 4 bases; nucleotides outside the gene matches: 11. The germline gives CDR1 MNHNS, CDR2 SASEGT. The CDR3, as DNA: TGTGCCAGCACCGCGTTAGCGGGAGGGCATGTCACCGGGGAGCTGTTTTTT. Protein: CASTALAGGHVTGELFF.

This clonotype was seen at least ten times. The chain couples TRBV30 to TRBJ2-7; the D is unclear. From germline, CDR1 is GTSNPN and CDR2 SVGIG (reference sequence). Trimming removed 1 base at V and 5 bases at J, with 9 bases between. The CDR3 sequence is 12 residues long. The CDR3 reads CAWSATAHEQYF. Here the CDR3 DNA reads TGTGCCTGGAGTGCCACGGCCCACGAGCAGTACTTC.

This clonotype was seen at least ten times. CDR3 nucleotide sequence: TGTGCCAGCAGTCCGAACAGGGTGAGCGAGCAGTACTTC. It translates to CASSPNRVSEQYF. This chain joins TRBV6-1 and TRBJ2-7; D is possibly TRBD1 (6 bases). Germline assignment: CDR1 MNHNS and CDR2 SASEGT. V was pared by 5 bases and J by 6 bases, with 14 bases between. This CDR3 is built from 13 residues.

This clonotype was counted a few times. CDR3 sequence (DNA): TGTGCCAGCAGGCTCACAGGGCAAGAGACCCAGTACTTC. Translation gives CASRLTGQETQYF. J is TRBJ2-5 and V is TRBV27, with D possibly being TRBD1 (6 bases). CDR3 size: 13 residues. Trimming cost V 6 bases and J 2 bases, with 10 bases left between them. CDR1 and CDR2 (germline): MNHEY, SMNVEV (reference sequence).

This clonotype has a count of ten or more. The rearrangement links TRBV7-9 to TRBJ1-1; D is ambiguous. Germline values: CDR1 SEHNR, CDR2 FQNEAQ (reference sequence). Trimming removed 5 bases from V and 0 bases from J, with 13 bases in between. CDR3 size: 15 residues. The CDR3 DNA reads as TGTGCCAGCAGCCCCCCGTTACAGTTGAACACTGAAGCTTTCTTT. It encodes CASSPPLQLNTEAFF. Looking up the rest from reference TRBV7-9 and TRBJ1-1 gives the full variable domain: DTGVSQNPRHKITKRGQNVTFRCDPISEHNRLYWYRQTLGQGPEFLTYFQNEAQLEKSRLLSDRFSAERPKGSFSTLEIQRTEQGDSAMYLCASSPPLQLNTEAFFGQGTRLTVV.

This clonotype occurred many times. In nucleotides, the CDR3 is TGCAGTGCTTCAGGGGGTAATCCCTCTGGAAACACCATATATTTT. As protein: CSASGGNPSGNTIYF. The chain couples TRBV20-1 to TRBJ1-3; 7 bases are a match to TRBD1. The germline CDR1 and CDR2 sequences are DFQATT and SNEGSKA (reference sequence). The V segment lost 5 bases and the J segment 0 bases; nucleotides outside the gene matches: 7. This CDR3 comprises 15 residues.

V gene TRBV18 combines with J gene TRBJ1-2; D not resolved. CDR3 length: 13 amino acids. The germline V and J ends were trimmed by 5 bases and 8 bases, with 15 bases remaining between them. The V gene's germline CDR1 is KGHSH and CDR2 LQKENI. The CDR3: CASSSYGTLGYTF. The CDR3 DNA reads TGTGCCAGCTCATCTTACGGCACCCTGGGCTACACCTTC. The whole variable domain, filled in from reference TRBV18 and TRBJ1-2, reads NAGVMQNPRHLVRRRGQEARLRCSPMKGHSHVYWYRQLPEEGLKFMVYLQKENIIDESGMPKERFSAEFPKEGPSILRIQQVVRGDSAAYFCASSSYGTLGYTFGSGTRLTVV.

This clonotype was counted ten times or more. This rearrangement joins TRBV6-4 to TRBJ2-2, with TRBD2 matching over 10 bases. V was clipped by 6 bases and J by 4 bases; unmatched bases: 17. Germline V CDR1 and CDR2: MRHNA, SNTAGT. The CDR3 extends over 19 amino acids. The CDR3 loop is CASRPSNVLAGAFTGELFF. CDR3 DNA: TGTGCCAGCAGGCCATCTAATGTCCTAGCGGGAGCTTTCACCGGGGAGCTGTTTTTT.

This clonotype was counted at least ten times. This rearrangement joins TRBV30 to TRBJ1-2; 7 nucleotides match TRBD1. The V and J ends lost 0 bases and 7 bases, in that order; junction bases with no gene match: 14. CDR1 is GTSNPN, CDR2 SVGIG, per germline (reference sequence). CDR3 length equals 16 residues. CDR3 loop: CAWSVQVWQGVSGYTF. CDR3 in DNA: TGTGCCTGGAGTGTACAGGTCTGGCAGGGGGTTAGTGGCTACACCTTC. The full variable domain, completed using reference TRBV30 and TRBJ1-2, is SQTIHQWPATLVQPVGSPLSLECTVEGTSNPNLYWYRQAAGRGLQLLFYSVGIGQISSEVPQNLSASRPQDRQFILSSKKLLLSDSGFYLCAWSVQVWQGVSGYTFGSGTRLTVV.

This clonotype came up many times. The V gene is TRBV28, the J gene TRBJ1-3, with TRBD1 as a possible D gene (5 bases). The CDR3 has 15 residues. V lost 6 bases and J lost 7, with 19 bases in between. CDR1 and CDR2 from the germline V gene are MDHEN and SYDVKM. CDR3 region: CASSLPGPGLNTIYF. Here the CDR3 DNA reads TGTGCCAGCAGCCTACCGGGACCCGGCTTGAACACCATATATTTT. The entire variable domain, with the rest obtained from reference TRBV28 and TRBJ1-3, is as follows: DVKVTQSSRYLVKRTGEKVFLECVQDMDHENMFWYRQDPGLGLRLIYFSYDVKMKEKGDIPEGYSVSREKKERFSLILESASTNQTSMYLCASSLPGPGLNTIYFGEGSWLTVV.

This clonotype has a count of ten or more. CDR3 residues: CASSHNWAPNTEAFF. Here the CDR3 DNA reads TGTGCCAGCAGCCATAACTGGGCCCCGAACACTGAAGCTTTCTTT. The rearrangement links TRBV4-2 to TRBJ1-1; no reliable D call. This CDR3 has 15 amino acids. V shed 3 bases and J shed 1 base, with 12 bases lying between them. Germline V lookup: CDR1 LGHNA, CDR2 YNFKEQ.

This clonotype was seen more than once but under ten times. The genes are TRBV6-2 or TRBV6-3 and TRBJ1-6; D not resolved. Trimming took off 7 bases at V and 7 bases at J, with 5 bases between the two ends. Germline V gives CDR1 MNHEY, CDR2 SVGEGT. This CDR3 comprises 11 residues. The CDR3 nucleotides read TGTGCCAGCACCTTAAATTCACCCCTCCACTTT. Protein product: CASTLNSPLHF.

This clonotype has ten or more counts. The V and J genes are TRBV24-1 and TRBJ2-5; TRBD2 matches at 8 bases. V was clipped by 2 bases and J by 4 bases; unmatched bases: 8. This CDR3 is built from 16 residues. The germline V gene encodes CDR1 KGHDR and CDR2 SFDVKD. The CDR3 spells CATSDSIGTRGETQYF. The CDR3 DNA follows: TGTGCCACCAGTGATTCTATAGGGACTAGAGGAGAGACCCAGTACTTC.

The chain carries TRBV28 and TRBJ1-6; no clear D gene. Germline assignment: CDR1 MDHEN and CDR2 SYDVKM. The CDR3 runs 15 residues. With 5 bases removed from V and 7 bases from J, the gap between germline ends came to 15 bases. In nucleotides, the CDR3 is TGTGCCAGCAGTACCACCGGGGTACCGAATTCACCCCTCCACTTT. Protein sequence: CASSTTGVPNSPLHF.

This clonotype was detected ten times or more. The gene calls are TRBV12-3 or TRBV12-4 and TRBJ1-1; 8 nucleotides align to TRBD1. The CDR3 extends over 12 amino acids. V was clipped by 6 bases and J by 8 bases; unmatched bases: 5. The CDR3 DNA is TGTGCCAGCAGAAAGCGGGACAGGGAAGCTTTCTTT. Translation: CASRKRDREAFF.